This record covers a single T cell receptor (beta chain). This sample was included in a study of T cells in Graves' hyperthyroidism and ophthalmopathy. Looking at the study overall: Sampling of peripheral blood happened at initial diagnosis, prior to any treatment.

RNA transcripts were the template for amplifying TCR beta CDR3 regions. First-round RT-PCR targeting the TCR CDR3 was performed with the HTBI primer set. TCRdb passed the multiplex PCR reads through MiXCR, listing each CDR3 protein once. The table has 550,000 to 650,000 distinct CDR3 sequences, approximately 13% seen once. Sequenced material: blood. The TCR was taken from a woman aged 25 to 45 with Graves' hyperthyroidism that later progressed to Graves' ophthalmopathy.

Here the CDR3 DNA reads TGTGCCAGTCGAACTTCACAAAACACTGAAGCTTTCTTT. Amino acids: CASRTSQNTEAFF. The chain is built from TRBV19 and TRBJ1-1; unclear D gene. The CDR3 spans 13 residues. CDR1 LNHDA and CDR2 SQIVND come from the germline V gene (reference sequence). V shed 8 bases and J shed 2 bases, with 12 bases lying between them. Drawing the rest from reference TRBV19 and TRBJ1-1, the complete variable domain is DGGITQSPKYLFRKEGQNVTLSCEQNLNHDAMYWYRQDPGQGLRLIYYSQIVNDFQKGDIAEGYSVSREKKESFPLTVTSAQKNPTAFYLCASRTSQNTEAFFGQGTRLTVV.